These 18 T cell receptor beta chains were all obtained from the same sample, sequenced in a study of a mutant IDH1 vaccine in newly diagnosed glioma. Assay: immunoSEQ multiplex PCR; the TCRdb copy retains only in-frame clones and omits some. The sample shows some 33,000 clones, around 80% of them seen only once. Their cognate antigens are unknown. Stated time point: week 11, during vaccination. What each vaccine dose contained was 300 ug of mutant IDH1 20-mer peptide, accompanied by topical imiquimod. The sample in question was PBMCs, obtained from a glioma patient whose treatment included an IDH1 peptide vaccine. These receptors came from a young man with glioma.

The rearrangement uses TRBV15 and TRBJ2-5; weak D call: TRBD1 (6 bases). Germline loops: CDR1 LNHNV, CDR2 YYDKDF (reference sequence). The length of the CDR3 is 15 residues. V lost 1 base, J lost 5 bases, and 14 bases lay in between. CDR3 DNA: TGTGCCACCAGCAGAGCTCAGGGGAGAGGCGAGACCCAGTACTTC. As protein: CATSRAQGRGETQYF. The whole variable domain, filled in from reference TRBV15 and TRBJ2-5, reads DAMVIQNPRYQVTQFGKPVTLSCSQTLNHNVMYWYQQKSSQAPKLLFHYYDKDFNNEADTPDNFQSRRPNTSFCFLDIRSPGLGDTAMYLCATSRAQGRGETQYFGPGTRLLVL.

J is TRBJ1-5 and V is TRBV2; D unclear. Germline lookup yields CDR1 SNHLY and CDR2 FYNNEI. The CDR3 is 15 amino acids. Between the trimmed V and J ends, which lost 7 bases and 2 bases, there was a span of 15 bases. Here the CDR3 reads CASKAQSAGNQPQHF. Written as DNA, the CDR3 is TGTGCCAGCAAGGCCCAATCGGCTGGCAATCAGCCCCAGCATTTT.

This clone was counted once. The gene calls are TRBV5-1 and TRBJ2-5, with a possible D match to TRBD2 (6 bases). The V and J ends lost 4 bases and 2 bases respectively, with 15 bases between them. CDR1 is SGHRS, CDR2 YFSETQ, per germline. The CDR3 contains 15 residues. CDR3 protein: CASSPGGSRQETQYF. DNA of the CDR3: TGCGCCAGCAGCCCCGGAGGGTCGAGGCAAGAGACCCAGTACTTC.

This rearrangement joins TRBV30 to TRBJ2-1; a weak D match, TRBD1 (6 bases). The ends were cut back, 8 bases at V and 12 bases at J, with 17 bases in the middle. CDR3 length: 11 amino acids. Germline V lookup: CDR1 GTSNPN, CDR2 SVGIG (reference sequence). Here the CDR3 DNA reads TGTGCCGGGCACCAGGGGTATGGGCAGTTCTTC. It is translated as CAGHQGYGQFF.

The chain uses TRBV5-4 and TRBJ2-2, with no clear D. The germline gives CDR1 SGHNT, CDR2 YYREEE (reference sequence). V was trimmed by 4 bases and J by 4 bases, leaving 5 bases between them. The CDR3 spans 12 residues. The CDR3 DNA reads TGTGCCAGCAGCCCTCCCACCGGGGAGCTGTTTTTT. This codes for CASSPPTGELFF.

This clone was detected a few times. V is TRBV27 and J is TRBJ2-2; D unclear. V shed 1 base and J shed 1 base, with 19 bases lying between them. This CDR3 is built from 19 residues. From germline, CDR1 is MNHEY and CDR2 SMNVEV (reference sequence). CDR3: CASSLFSPGPNLNTGELFF. The CDR3, as DNA: TGTGCCAGCAGTTTATTTTCGCCCGGACCTAACCTGAACACCGGGGAGCTGTTTTTT.

The J gene is TRBJ2-3, the V gene TRBV4-2; 10 bases fit TRBD2. This CDR3 is built from 17 residues. Per germline, CDR1 LGHNA and CDR2 YNFKEQ. V shed 1 base, J shed 2 bases, and the junction held 6 bases outside the gene matches. The CDR3 bases are TGTGCCAGCAGCCAAGGGCTAGCGGGGGACACCACAGATACGCAGTATTTT. This gives the protein CASSQGLAGDTTDTQYF.

V usage is TRBV5-4 and J usage is TRBJ1-1; D unclear. Trimming took off 0 bases at V and 7 bases at J, with 7 bases between the two ends. The V gene's germline CDR1 is SGHNT and CDR2 YYREEE (reference sequence). The CDR3 is 12 amino acids. The CDR3, as DNA: TGTGCCAGCAGCTTGGTGGGCGGTGAAGCTTTCTTT. Encoded protein: CASSLVGGEAFF.

This chain connects TRBV7-2 to TRBJ2-1; TRBD1 is a possible D gene (5 bases). Germline-derived CDR1 and CDR2 are SGHTA and FQGNSA. The ends were cut back, 2 bases at V and 6 bases at J, with 11 bases in the middle. This CDR3 spans 14 amino acids. CDR3 sequence: CASSLRQGSNEQFF. In nucleotides, the CDR3 is TGTGCCAGCAGCTTACGCCAGGGTAGCAATGAGCAGTTCTTC. The whole variable domain, remainder taken from reference TRBV7-2 and TRBJ2-1, is GAGVSQSPSNKVTEKGKDVELRCDPISGHTALYWYRQSLGQGLEFLIYFQGNSAPDKSGLPSDRFSAERTGGSVSTLTIQRTQQEDSAVYLCASSLRQGSNEQFFGPGTRLTVL.

The rearrangement joins TRBV4-1 to TRBJ2-1; 13 bases align to TRBD2. The germline gives CDR1 MGHRA, CDR2 YSYEKL. The CDR3 runs 16 residues. V trimming: 4 bases; J trimming: 6 bases; junction bases outside the gene matches: 6. The CDR3 DNA reads TGCGCCAGCAGCCCCGGACTAGCGGGAGTATTCAATGAGCAGTTCTTC. This codes for CASSPGLAGVFNEQFF.

The CDR3 is CATDRGTYEQYF. CDR3 coding DNA: TGTGCCACGGACAGGGGAACCTACGAGCAGTACTTC. The rearrangement joins TRBV10-3 to TRBJ2-7, with 9 bases lining up with TRBD1. The germline CDR1 and CDR2 sequences are ENHRY and SYGVKD. The CDR3 is 12 residues long. V was clipped by 10 bases and J by 2 bases; unmatched bases: 3.

The chain joins TRBV5-5 to TRBJ1-3; the D gene is possibly TRBD1 (6 bases). Germline V gene data show CDR1 as SGHKS and CDR2 as YYEKEE (reference sequence). The CDR3 spans 18 residues. Trimming shortened V by 2 bases and J by 4 bases, and 22 bases separated the two germline ends. The CDR3 DNA reads TGTGCCAGCAGCTTCGTCTGGGGCCAGGGGAAAACAGGAAACACCATATATTTT. As protein: CASSFVWGQGKTGNTIYF. Using reference TRBV5-5 and TRBJ1-3 for the parts outside the CDR3, the full variable domain is DAGVTQSPTHLIKTRGQQVTLRCSPISGHKSVSWYQQVLGQGPQFIFQYYEKEERGRGNFPDRFSARQFPNYSSELNVNALLLGDSALYLCASSFVWGQGKTGNTIYFGEGSWLTVV.

This chain joins TRBV6-5 and TRBJ1-3; no definite D call. The CDR3 runs 16 residues. Trimming left V 2 bases short and J 2 bases short, with 13 bases between. Germline assignment: CDR1 MNHEY and CDR2 SVGAGI. The CDR3: CASSYRVGWPGNTIYF. In nucleotides, the CDR3 is TGTGCCAGCAGTTACAGAGTGGGGTGGCCTGGAAACACCATATATTTT.

The chain combines TRBV30 with TRBJ2-7; 8 nucleotides line up with TRBD2. CDR1 and CDR2 (germline): GTSNPN, SVGIG (reference sequence). The V and J ends lost 2 bases and 2 bases, in that order; junction bases with no gene match: 5. The CDR3 extends over 14 amino acids. The CDR3 coding sequence is TGTGCCTGGAGTCTCACTAGCGGTCCCTACGAGCAGTACTTC. Encoded protein: CAWSLTSGPYEQYF.

The chain couples TRBV19 to TRBJ1-5, with a tentative D call TRBD1 (5 bases). The CDR3 contains 15 residues. Germline V CDR1 and CDR2: LNHDA, SQIVND (reference sequence). Trimming cost V 2 bases and J 6 bases, with 14 bases left between them. CDR3 region: CASSINVQGSQPQHF. The CDR3 nucleotides are TGTGCCAGTAGTATAAACGTCCAGGGTAGTCAGCCCCAGCATTTT.

This sequence joins TRBV30 and TRBJ2-3; D remains ambiguous. Germline CDR1 reads GTSNPN; CDR2 reads SVGIG (reference sequence). V shed 0 bases and J shed 7 bases, with 8 bases lying between them. The CDR3 spans 12 residues. The CDR3 here is CAWSVGDYTQYF. The CDR3, as DNA: TGTGCCTGGAGTGTCGGCGACTATACGCAGTATTTT.

V and J are TRBV2 and TRBJ1-2, with 7 nucleotides matching TRBD1. Germline V gene sequence: CDR1 SNHLY, CDR2 FYNNEI. The CDR3 runs 13 residues. With 5 bases clipped from V and 8 bases from J, the junction kept 8 bases outside the gene matches. The CDR3 sequence: CASSNEGARGYTF. The CDR3, as DNA: TGTGCCAGCAGTAACGAGGGGGCAAGAGGCTACACCTTC.

In DNA, the CDR3 is TGTGCCTACTCGGGACTCAAAACTTCACCCCTCCACTTT. Translation gives CAYSGLKTSPLHF. The chain uses TRBV30 and TRBJ1-6; maybe TRBD1 (5 bases). The ends were cut back, 7 bases at V and 9 bases at J, with 16 bases in the middle. CDR3 length: 13 residues. Germline V gene sequence: CDR1 GTSNPN, CDR2 SVGIG (reference sequence).